These T cell receptor beta chains were read from a single sample in a study of T cells in Graves' hyperthyroidism and ophthalmopathy. MiXCR was run by TCRdb on the multiplex PCR reads, yielding one entry per CDR3 protein. The sample holds hundreds of thousands of distinct CDR3 sequences; 15% to 17% are singletons and the top ten take less than 15%. Sequencing used blood. The receptors shown here come from a woman in her late teens or twenties with Graves' hyperthyroidism. Each CDR3 is given with its conserved first and last residue. The order of the fields is V gene, J gene, clone size, D gene, CDR3 protein, CDR3 DNA. A D gene is named only where the DNA matches it firmly. Where a row states a size, it is once, few, many or the class of an expanded clone; other rows omit it.

v_gene: TRBV19; j_gene: TRBJ2-1; abundance: NA; d_gene: TRBD2; CDR3aa: CASSIEFAGGGNEQFF; CDR3nt: TGTGCCAGTAGTATAGAGTTTGCGGGGGGGGGAAATGAGCAGTTCTTC
v_gene: TRBV19; j_gene: TRBJ2-1; abundance: few; d_gene: NA; CDR3aa: CASRDHTYNEQFF; CDR3nt: TGTGCCAGTCGAGACCATACCTACAATGAGCAGTTCTTC
v_gene: TRBV4-3; j_gene: TRBJ1-1; abundance: many; d_gene: NA; CDR3aa: CASSQEPTVNTEAFF; CDR3nt: TGCGCCAGCAGCCAAGAACCCACAGTGAACACTGAAGCTTTCTTT
v_gene: TRBV29-1; j_gene: TRBJ1-2; abundance: many; d_gene: NA; CDR3aa: CSVEWGVEDGYTF; CDR3nt: TGCAGCGTTGAGTGGGGGGTTGAGGATGGCTACACCTTC
v_gene: TRBV7-3; j_gene: TRBJ2-1; abundance: many; d_gene: TRBD2; CDR3aa: CASSLSVGLASPIGQFF; CDR3nt: TGTGCCAGCAGCTTATCCGTTGGACTAGCGTCACCCATAGGGCAGTTCTTC
v_gene: TRBV6-1; j_gene: TRBJ2-4; abundance: many; d_gene: TRBD2; CDR3aa: CASNGLAGVGKNIQYF; CDR3nt: TGTGCCAGCAACGGACTAGCGGGAGTTGGCAAAAACATTCAGTACTTC
v_gene: TRBV10-3; j_gene: TRBJ1-4; abundance: few; d_gene: NA; CDR3aa: CAIGSNEKLFF; CDR3nt: TGTGCCATCGGGTCTAATGAAAAACTGTTTTTT
v_gene: TRBV6-2/TRBV6-3; j_gene: TRBJ1-1; abundance: NA; d_gene: NA; CDR3aa: CASSRQIEAFF; CDR3nt: TGTGCCAGCAGCCGTCAGATTGAAGCTTTCTTT
v_gene: TRBV7-9; j_gene: TRBJ2-3; abundance: NA; d_gene: NA; CDR3aa: CASSLNSIGQQYF; CDR3nt: TGTGCCAGCAGCTTAAACAGTATTGGACAGCAGTATTTT
v_gene: TRBV7-2; j_gene: TRBJ2-7; abundance: NA; d_gene: TRBD1; CDR3aa: CASSSLPLTGVRTSYEQYF; CDR3nt: TGTGCCAGCAGCTCCCTACCGTTGACAGGGGTACGAACGTCCTACGAGCAGTACTTC
v_gene: TRBV6-6; j_gene: TRBJ1-4; abundance: few; d_gene: NA; CDR3aa: CASSYSPNGVEKLFF; CDR3nt: TGTGCCAGCAGTTACTCGCCGAATGGAGTCGAAAAACTGTTTTTT
v_gene: TRBV20-1; j_gene: TRBJ1-4; abundance: many; d_gene: NA; CDR3aa: CSAGGANEKLFF; CDR3nt: TGCAGTGCTGGGGGGGCTAATGAAAAACTGTTTTTT
v_gene: TRBV11-2; j_gene: TRBJ2-5; abundance: NA; d_gene: NA; CDR3aa: CASSLRTGRLGETQYF; CDR3nt: TGTGCCAGCAGCTTAAGAACAGGGCGGTTAGGGGAGACCCAGTACTTC
v_gene: TRBV29-1; j_gene: TRBJ2-1; abundance: NA; d_gene: TRBD1; CDR3aa: CSVEDPDREAYNEQFF; CDR3nt: TGCAGCGTTGAAGATCCGGACAGGGAAGCCTACAATGAGCAGTTCTTC
v_gene: TRBV18; j_gene: TRBJ1-1; abundance: NA; d_gene: NA; CDR3aa: CASSPAVVTEAFF; CDR3nt: TGTGCCAGCTCACCAGCGGTGGTCACTGAAGCTTTCTTT
v_gene: TRBV20-1; j_gene: TRBJ1-1; abundance: many; d_gene: NA; CDR3aa: CSARHHFRGMNTEAFF; CDR3nt: TGCAGTGCTAGGCATCACTTTAGGGGGATGAACACTGAAGCTTTCTTT
v_gene: TRBV6-2/TRBV6-3; j_gene: TRBJ2-1; abundance: many; d_gene: TRBD1; CDR3aa: CASSPPGQANNEQFF; CDR3nt: TGTGCCAGCTCGCCGCCGGGACAGGCGAACAATGAGCAGTTCTTC
v_gene: TRBV7-9; j_gene: TRBJ2-7; abundance: once; d_gene: NA; CDR3aa: CASMGWGTEGDYEQYF; CDR3nt: TGTGCCAGCATGGGGTGGGGGACGGAGGGAGACTACGAGCAGTACTTC
v_gene: TRBV28; j_gene: TRBJ1-6; abundance: few; d_gene: TRBD1; CDR3aa: CASTWGQASNSPLHF; CDR3nt: TGTGCCAGCACCTGGGGACAGGCCTCTAATTCACCCCTCCACTTT
v_gene: TRBV5-1; j_gene: TRBJ2-1; abundance: NA; d_gene: TRBD1; CDR3aa: CASSSAGTGATLVCNEQFF; CDR3nt: TGCGCCAGCAGCTCGGCCGGGACAGGTGCGACCCTCGTCTGCAATGAGCAGTTCTTC
v_gene: TRBV29-1; j_gene: TRBJ1-4; abundance: NA; d_gene: NA; CDR3aa: CSVDSSTDTDEKLFF; CDR3nt: TGCAGCGTTGATTCCTCGACAGACACTGATGAAAAACTGTTTTTT
v_gene: TRBV7-9; j_gene: TRBJ2-1; abundance: few; d_gene: TRBD1; CDR3aa: CASSPLSRDRGYEQFF; CDR3nt: TGTGCCAGCAGCCCACTCAGCCGGGACAGGGGGTATGAGCAGTTCTTC